Below are 20 T cell receptor beta chains sequenced from a single sample in a study of T cell responses to AZD1222 COVID-19 vaccine. Repertoires were generated with immunoSEQ multiplex PCR, while TCRdb's copy carries only in-frame clones and drops some. The sample carries 95,000 or so clones, roughly 92% recorded once. The sample in question was peripheral blood, obtained 28 days after the second AZD1222 dose. These receptors were taken from an adult who received the AZD1222 COVID-19 vaccine.

This chain joins TRBV4-3 and TRBJ2-5; weak D call: TRBD1 (6 bases). The germline CDR1 and CDR2 sequences are LGHNA and YSLEER. The V and J ends lost 2 bases and 4 bases respectively, with 11 bases between them. This CDR3 contains 14 residues. Here the CDR3 DNA reads TGCGCCAGCAGCCAATCTAGAGGGGGAGAGACCCAGTACTTC. Protein product: CASSQSRGGETQYF.

The chain carries TRBV20-1 and TRBJ2-5, with 8 bases lining up with TRBD1. The germline gives CDR1 DFQATT, CDR2 SNEGSKA (reference sequence). V lost 6 bases, J lost 4 bases, and 1 base stayed unmatched. The CDR3 runs to 11 residues. The CDR3 DNA follows: TGCAGTGCCGACAGGGGAGAGACCCAGTACTTC. It codes for CSADRGETQYF.

This chain uses TRBV3-1 (or the pseudogene TRBV3-2) with TRBJ2-3; 12 bases match TRBD2. Per germline, CDR1 LGHDT and CDR2 YNNKEL (reference sequence). The CDR3 covers 16 residues. J gave up 4 bases and V 4 bases, and 6 bases lay outside the gene matches. The CDR3 region has the DNA TGTGCCAGCAGCCGGCGGACTAGCGGGACCCCAGATACGCAGTATTTT. Translation: CASSRRTSGTPDTQYF.

DNA for the CDR3: TGTGCCAGCTCGGGAGGGGGCCGTACCTACAATCAGCCCCAGCATTTT. This gives the protein CASSGGGRTYNQPQHF. V usage is TRBV18 and J usage is TRBJ1-5; TRBD1 matches 7 bases. CDR1 is KGHSH, CDR2 LQKENI, per germline. Unmatched junction bases numbered 11, after V lost 6 bases and J lost 3 bases. The CDR3 contains 16 residues.

V is TRBV24-1 and J is TRBJ2-7; 12 bases match TRBD2. This CDR3 comprises 14 residues. V dropped 10 bases and J dropped 2; count of bases not matched to a gene: 5. Germline values: CDR1 KGHDR, CDR2 SFDVKD. As DNA, the CDR3 is TGTGCCACAGCGACTAGCGGGGGCACCTACGAGCAGTACTTC. Protein product: CATATSGGTYEQYF.

The chain couples TRBV10-3 to TRBJ2-2; D ambiguous. The CDR3 sequence is 14 residues long. The V end was cut by 4 bases, the J end by 1 base, with 7 bases between. Germline-derived CDR1 and CDR2 are ENHRY and SYGVKD. DNA for the CDR3: TGTGCCATCAGTGCAACGGGGAACACCGGGGAGCTGTTTTTT. Translated: CAISATGNTGELFF.

The chain recombines TRBV19 with TRBJ1-2; D is possibly TRBD1 (5 bases). V was shortened by 5 bases and J by 2 bases, with 12 bases between the two germline ends. The CDR3 length is 14 residues. Per the germline V gene, CDR1 is LNHDA and CDR2 is SQIVND (reference sequence). The CDR3 protein is CASSYATANYGYTF. The CDR3 DNA reads as TGTGCCAGTAGTTACGCGACAGCGAACTATGGCTACACCTTC.

The chain employs TRBV5-1 and TRBJ2-3, with a tentative D call TRBD1 (5 bases). V was shortened by 0 bases and J by 4 bases, with 12 bases between the two germline ends. Germline-derived CDR1 and CDR2 are SGHRS and YFSETQ. CDR3 length: 15 amino acids. CDR3 amino acids: CASSLEGRVADTQYF. In DNA, the CDR3 is TGCGCCAGCAGCTTGGAAGGCAGGGTGGCAGATACGCAGTATTTT.

This clone was counted once. The chain has TRBV7-8 and TRBJ2-7; 7 bases are shared with TRBD1. J was trimmed by 3 bases and V by 3 bases; bases with no gene match: 2. The germline V gene encodes CDR1 SGHVS and CDR2 FQNEAQ. The CDR3 runs 13 residues. CDR3 DNA: TGTGCCAGCAGCTTGGGACAGCTCTACGAGCAGTACTTC. Translating gives CASSLGQLYEQYF.

The chain combines TRBV29-1 with TRBJ1-5; a weak D match, TRBD1 (6 bases). Germline loops: CDR1 SQVTM, CDR2 ANQGSEA. The CDR3 is made up of 14 amino acids. The V gene lost 7 bases and the J gene lost 0 bases, with 13 bases spanning the gap. The CDR3 loop is CSASKGDSNQPQHF. The CDR3 nucleotides read TGCAGCGCGTCCAAGGGGGATAGCAATCAGCCCCAGCATTTT.

The chain couples TRBV6-6 to TRBJ1-2; weak D call: TRBD1 (6 bases). The CDR3 covers 15 residues. Trimming removed 2 bases from V and 3 bases from J, with 13 bases in between. The germline V gene has CDR1 MNHNY and CDR2 SVGAGI (reference sequence). The CDR3 reads CASSYPTGRDYGYTF. The CDR3 nucleotides are TGTGCCAGCAGTTACCCTACAGGGAGGGACTATGGCTACACCTTC.

This chain uses TRBV5-8 with TRBJ2-7; TRBD2 might be the D (6 bases). Trimming took 1 base from V and 4 from J, leaving 12 bases between them. CDR3 length equals 14 residues. Germline lookup yields CDR1 SGHTS and CDR2 YDEGEE. DNA for the CDR3: TGTGCCAGCAGCTTGTTCGTGGAGGGATACGAGCAGTACTTC. Amino acid sequence: CASSLFVEGYEQYF.

This chain uses TRBV14 with TRBJ2-5; D remains ambiguous. The CDR3 is 12 amino acids. V was shortened by 1 base and J by 13 bases, with 13 bases between the two germline ends. Per germline, CDR1 SGHDN and CDR2 FVKESK. CDR3 residues: CASSQVNAFPYF. For the CDR3, the DNA is TGTGCCAGCAGCCAAGTTAACGCCTTTCCGTACTTC.

This clone was recorded only once. The J gene is TRBJ2-3, the V gene TRBV30, with TRBD2 as a possible D gene (7 bases). Germline V gives CDR1 GTSNPN, CDR2 SVGIG (reference sequence). The CDR3 loop spans 15 amino acids. The ends were cut back, 5 bases at V and 0 bases at J, with 15 bases in the middle. The CDR3 coding sequence is TGTGCCTGGGGCGCACAGGGAGGGAGCACAGATACGCAGTATTTT. Residues: CAWGAQGGSTDTQYF.

The J gene is TRBJ1-1, the V gene TRBV5-1; D uncertain. V lost 2 bases to trimming and J lost 0 bases, with 8 bases between them. CDR1 SGHRS and CDR2 YFSETQ come from the germline V gene. The CDR3 consists of 14 residues. CDR3 bases: TGCGCCAGCAGCTTAACCAGAATGAACACTGAAGCTTTCTTT. It specifies CASSLTRMNTEAFF.

The sample holds one count of this clone. The genes are TRBV28 and TRBJ2-1; 8 bases are shared with TRBD2. V lost 1 base and J lost 4; bases outside the gene matches: 6. The CDR3 contains 16 residues. Germline V gene sequence: CDR1 MDHEN, CDR2 SYDVKM. CDR3 nucleotides: TGTGCCAGCAGTTTATTCTCGGGAGGGGGGTACAATGAGCAGTTCTTC. Amino acids: CASSLFSGGGYNEQFF. The full variable domain, in which reference TRBV28 and TRBJ2-1 provide the parts outside the CDR3, is DVKVTQSSRYLVKRTGEKVFLECVQDMDHENMFWYRQDPGLGLRLIYFSYDVKMKEKGDIPEGYSVSREKKERFSLILESASTNQTSMYLCASSLFSGGGYNEQFFGPGTRLTVL.

The V call is TRBV6-5, the J call TRBJ1-6, with D uncertain. Between the trimmed V and J ends, which lost 9 bases and 8 bases, there was a span of 11 bases. This CDR3 spans 12 amino acids. Germline-derived CDR1 and CDR2 are MNHEY and SVGAGI. CDR3 protein: CASRSGYSPLHF. CDR3 nucleotides: TGTGCCAGTCGTTCCGGGTATTCACCCCTCCACTTT.

The chain joins TRBV24-1 to TRBJ1-4, with 9 bases lining up with TRBD1. This CDR3 spans 19 amino acids. The ends lost 0 bases at V and 5 bases at J; junction bases unmatched: 12. In germline, CDR1 is KGHDR, CDR2 SFDVKD. CDR3 sequence: CATSDLRRDRDVKNEKLFF. The CDR3 DNA sequence: TGTGCCACCAGTGATTTGCGGCGGGACAGGGATGTTAAGAATGAAAAACTGTTTTTT.

The chain carries TRBV18 and TRBJ1-5, with D unresolved. Per the germline V gene, CDR1 is KGHSH and CDR2 is LQKENI. CDR3 length: 13 residues. The V and J ends lost 7 bases and 3 bases respectively, with 10 bases between them. The CDR3 sequence is CASCQRANQPQHF. CDR3 coding DNA: TGTGCCAGCTGTCAAAGGGCCAATCAGCCCCAGCATTTT.

This clone was counted once. V and J are TRBV7-9 and TRBJ1-1; 7 nucleotides agree with TRBD1. The V segment lost 5 bases and the J segment 6 bases; nucleotides outside the gene matches: 12. CDR3 length: 15 residues. Per germline, CDR1 SEHNR and CDR2 FQNEAQ (reference sequence). The CDR3 sequence: CASSGRGDLSAEAFF. The DNA for the CDR3 is TGTGCCAGCAGCGGCAGGGGGGACCTGAGCGCTGAAGCTTTCTTT.